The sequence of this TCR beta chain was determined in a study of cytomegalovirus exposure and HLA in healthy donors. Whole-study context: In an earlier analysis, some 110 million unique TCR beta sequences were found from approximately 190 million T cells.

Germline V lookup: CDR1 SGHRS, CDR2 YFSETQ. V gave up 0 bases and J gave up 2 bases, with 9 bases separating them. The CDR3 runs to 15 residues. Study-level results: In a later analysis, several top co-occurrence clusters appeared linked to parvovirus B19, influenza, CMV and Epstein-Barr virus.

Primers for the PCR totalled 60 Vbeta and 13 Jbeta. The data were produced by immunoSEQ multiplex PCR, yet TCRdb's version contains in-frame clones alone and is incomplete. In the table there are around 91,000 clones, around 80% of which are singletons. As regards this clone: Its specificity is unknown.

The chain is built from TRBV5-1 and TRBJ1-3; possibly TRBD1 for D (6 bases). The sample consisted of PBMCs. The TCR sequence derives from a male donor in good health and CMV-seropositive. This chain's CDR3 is CASSLDTGTGNTIYF. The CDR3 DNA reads TGCGCCAGCAGCTTGGATACAGGGACTGGAAACACCATATATTTT.